This T cell receptor (beta chain) was obtained from a study of blood T cell repertoires in COVID-19. Whole-study context: The United States, Italy and Spain provided the acute and convalescent COVID-19 samples. From T cells, B-cell-depleted T cells, or PBMCs came the material, which was cDNA or gDNA.

In the authors' workflow: Amplifying reference gene primers gave estimates of nucleated cell counts. Measured with immunoSEQ multiplex PCR; TCRdb has only the in-frame clones, and not every one. V and J calls and clone size come straight from that table; D and trimming were deduced from the DNA. Counted here are approximately 240,000 clones, about 90% occurring once; the ten biggest clones make up 1.9%. Enrollees, about 18 to 89 years old, lived in some 24 US areas. The TCR sequence derives from a woman aged 18-35 years who had recovered from COVID-19. Sequencing input: PBMCs or T cells enriched from blood (not recorded which).

DNA of the CDR3: TGTGCCACCAGTGATGAGGGGCAGGGGATGAATGGCTACACCTTC. Translating it yields CATSDEGQGMNGYTF. The chain recombines TRBV24-1 with TRBJ1-2; perhaps TRBD1 as D (6 bases). Trimming took off 3 bases at V and 6 bases at J, with 16 bases between the two ends. Germline CDR1 KGHDR, CDR2 SFDVKD. The CDR3 loop spans 15 amino acids.